The 30 T cell receptor beta chains in this list originate from one sample, sequenced in a study of control samples from healthy donors and cancer patients. The protocol was immunoSEQ multiplex PCR, while the TCRdb copy is restricted to in-frame clones and leaves out a portion. The table gives approximately 190,000 clones; the top ten clones make up approximately 2.2% of it. Sequencing was performed on blood. The receptors here all came from a woman aged 30 to 39 in good health.

The chain carries TRBV5-1 and TRBJ2-7; D perhaps matches TRBD1 (5 bases). Between the trimmed V and J ends, which lost 0 bases and 5 bases, there was a span of 24 bases. Per germline, CDR1 SGHRS and CDR2 YFSETQ. The CDR3 consists of 18 residues. CDR3 sequence (DNA): TGCGCCAGCAGCTTGGGAGAGCGAGCCGGGTGGGGCGCCCACGAGCAGTACTTC. Translated: CASSLGERAGWGAHEQYF.

The genes are TRBV7-2 and TRBJ1-2, with D perhaps matching TRBD1 (6 bases). This CDR3 is built from 18 residues. Germline V lookup: CDR1 SGHTA, CDR2 FQGNSA. Trimming shortened V by 5 bases and J by 4 bases, and 26 bases separated the two germline ends. Here the CDR3 reads CASSPPRDQNIRGYGYTF. The CDR3 DNA follows: TGTGCCAGCAGCCCTCCCCGGGACCAAAACATCAGGGGCTATGGCTACACCTTC.

The rearrangement links TRBV7-2 to TRBJ2-5; TRBD2 is a possible D gene (7 bases). The V and J ends lost 5 bases and 4 bases respectively, with 8 bases between them. Looked up from germline, CDR1 is SGHTA and CDR2 is FQGNSA. CDR3 length equals 12 residues. The CDR3 DNA is TGTGCCAGCAGCCGGGGGGCAGAGACCCAGTACTTC. Amino acids: CASSRGAETQYF.

With regard to this clone: An end of the junction differs from the germline gene, which may be a read error. The rearrangement uses TRBV7-3 and TRBJ2-7, with a possible D match to TRBD1 (6 bases). In germline, CDR1 is SGHTA, CDR2 FQGTGA. This CDR3 is built from 15 residues. Here the CDR3 DNA reads TGTGCCAGCAGTTTAAAGACAGGAGCCTCCTACGAGCAGTACTTC. Amino acids: CASSLKTGASYEQYF. Using reference TRBV7-3 and TRBJ2-7 for the parts outside the CDR3, the full variable domain is GAGVSQTPSNKVTEKGKYVELRCDPISGHTALYWYRQSLGQGPEFLIYFQGTGAADDSGLPNDRFFAVRPEGSVSTLKIQRTERGDSAVYLCASSLKTGASYEQYFGPGTRLTVT.

The chain links TRBV3-1 (or the pseudogene TRBV3-2) to TRBJ2-7, with TRBD1 as a possible D gene (6 bases). The CDR3 runs to 14 residues. Between the trimmed V and J ends, which lost 4 bases and 4 bases, there was a span of 14 bases. Germline CDR1 reads LGHDT; CDR2 reads YNNKEL (reference sequence). CDR3 residues: CASSPWQGWYEQYF. Here the CDR3 DNA reads TGTGCCAGCAGCCCATGGCAGGGGTGGTACGAGCAGTACTTC.

The chain employs TRBV28 and TRBJ1-2, with D perhaps matching TRBD1 (5 bases). With 6 bases removed from V and 1 base from J, the gap between germline ends came to 18 bases. Germline loops: CDR1 MDHEN, CDR2 SYDVKM. The CDR3 extends over 16 amino acids. The CDR3 reads CASRPGSTGRNYGYTF. The CDR3 DNA sequence: TGTGCCAGCAGACCAGGAAGTACAGGTCGTAACTATGGCTACACCTTC.

The V gene is TRBV5-1, the J gene TRBJ2-3; D is possibly TRBD2 (5 bases). The germline V and J ends were trimmed by 0 bases and 1 base, with 12 bases remaining between them. The CDR3 consists of 16 residues. Germline CDR1 and CDR2: SGHRS and YFSETQ. The CDR3 nucleotides are TGCGCCAGCAGCTTGGTGTCGGGAACCGGCACAGATACGCAGTATTTT. It codes for CASSLVSGTGTDTQYF.

The chain uses TRBV7-3 and TRBJ1-2, with D uncertain. CDR1 SGHTA and CDR2 FQGTGA come from the germline V gene. This CDR3 spans 10 amino acids. Trimming removed 5 bases from V and 8 bases from J, with 6 bases in between. CDR3 amino acids: CASSPRGYTF. CDR3 DNA: TGTGCCAGCAGCCCCCGGGGCTACACCTTC.

The V gene is TRBV27, the J gene TRBJ2-1; possibly TRBD1 or TRBD2 for D (5 bases each). The CDR3 is made up of 15 amino acids. Germline V lookup: CDR1 MNHEY, CDR2 SMNVEV (reference sequence). The V gene lost 3 bases and the J gene lost 0 bases, with 9 bases spanning the gap. CDR3 nucleotides: TGTGCCAGCAGTTTTAAGGGGAGCTCCTACAATGAGCAGTTCTTC. Protein: CASSFKGSSYNEQFF.

The chain combines TRBV28 with TRBJ1-5; the match to TRBD1 covers 8 bases. CDR1 and CDR2 (germline): MDHEN, SYDVKM. The J segment lost 7 bases and the V segment lost 3 bases, leaving 11 bases of the junction unmatched. The CDR3 sequence is 16 residues long. The CDR3, as DNA: TGTGCCAGCAGTTTCGAGGGCCAGGGGGCCCAACAGCCCCAGCATTTT. This codes for CASSFEGQGAQQPQHF.

The chain couples TRBV28 to TRBJ2-1, with 12 bases aligning to TRBD2. V lost 5 bases, J lost 2 bases, and 7 bases stayed unmatched. The CDR3 runs to 17 residues. Per the germline V gene, CDR1 is MDHEN and CDR2 is SYDVKM. The CDR3 is CASSPPSGGATYNEQFF. CDR3 DNA sequence: TGTGCCAGCAGTCCCCCTAGCGGGGGGGCAACCTACAATGAGCAGTTCTTC.

The chain carries TRBV4-2 and TRBJ1-6; D ambiguous. V lost 0 bases and J lost 9, with 9 bases in between. CDR1 is LGHNA and CDR2 is YNFKEQ in the germline V gene. This CDR3 has 14 residues. CDR3 DNA sequence: TGTGCCAGCAGCCAAGATTTAACAAGTTCACCCCTCCACTTT. Its translation is CASSQDLTSSPLHF.

The chain joins TRBV5-1 to TRBJ2-2; possibly TRBD2 for D (6 bases). Trimming shortened V by 5 bases and J by 2 bases, and 13 bases separated the two germline ends. The CDR3 consists of 15 residues. From germline, CDR1 is SGHRS and CDR2 YFSETQ. The CDR3 DNA is TGCGCCAGCAGTTTCGTGGGGGGAAACACCGGGGAGCTGTTTTTT. Its translation: CASSFVGGNTGELFF. Combining the CDR3 with reference TRBV5-1 and TRBJ2-2 gives the whole variable domain KAGVTQTPRYLIKTRGQQVTLSCSPISGHRSVSWYQQTPGQGLQFLFEYFSETQRNKGNFPGRFSGRQFSNSRSEMNVSTLELGDSALYLCASSFVGGNTGELFFGEGSRLTVL.

The V call is TRBV3-1 (or the pseudogene TRBV3-2), the J call TRBJ1-2; no reliable D call. The CDR3 sequence is 15 residues long. The germline V gene has CDR1 LGHDT and CDR2 YNNKEL (reference sequence). Trimming left V 2 bases short and J 1 base short, with 11 bases between. CDR3 coding DNA: TGTGCCAGCAGCCAAAATGGCCAGATTAACTATGGCTACACCTTC. Translation gives CASSQNGQINYGYTF.

The chain joins TRBV5-1 to TRBJ2-3; D is unclear. The CDR3 extends over 13 amino acids. Germline values: CDR1 SGHRS, CDR2 YFSETQ. Trimming removed 3 bases from V and 2 bases from J, with 7 bases in between. CDR3 region: CASSSGLTDTQYF. CDR3 DNA sequence: TGCGCCAGCAGCTCCGGGCTCACAGATACGCAGTATTTT.

V and J are TRBV27 and TRBJ2-7; D gene unclear. V was cut by 6 bases and J by 3 bases, with 18 bases left in between. Germline CDR1 is MNHEY and CDR2 is SMNVEV (reference sequence). The CDR3 contains 15 residues. The CDR3, as DNA: TGTGCCAGCAGCTCTAGGGCACAGCTCAACTACGAGCAGTACTTC. It encodes CASSSRAQLNYEQYF.

As concerns this clone: The junction shows a germline mismatch at one end, possibly a read error. V and J are TRBV2 and TRBJ1-2; 7 bases line up with TRBD1. CDR1 and CDR2 from the germline V gene are SNHLY and FYNNEI. This CDR3 spans 12 amino acids. The CDR3 loop is CASSEAGRQGEF. DNA of the CDR3: TGTGCCAGCAGTGAAGCGGGGCGACAGGGCGAGTTC.

This chain links TRBV7-2 with TRBJ2-5, with 8 bases that match TRBD2. V lost 5 bases, J lost 4 bases, and 9 bases stayed unmatched. The germline V gene encodes CDR1 SGHTA and CDR2 FQGNSA. This CDR3 is 15 amino acids long. CDR3 sequence (DNA): TGTGCCAGCAGCGGAGTAGGTCGGGGGGGAGAGACCCAGTACTTC. This sequence encodes CASSGVGRGGETQYF.

This rearrangement joins TRBV19 to TRBJ1-5; TRBD1 might be the D (5 bases). The germline V gene has CDR1 LNHDA and CDR2 SQIVND (reference sequence). V lost 8 bases and J lost 7, with 9 bases in between. The CDR3 is made up of 11 amino acids. DNA for the CDR3: TGTGCCAGTGGGGGTGGGCAGCCCCAGCATTTT. Its translation is CASGGGQPQHF.

V gene TRBV6-5 combines with J gene TRBJ1-1; TRBD1 aligns across 7 bases. J gave up 3 bases and V 6 bases, and 4 bases lay outside the gene matches. The CDR3 loop spans 13 amino acids. Looked up from germline, CDR1 is MNHEY and CDR2 is SVGAGI. DNA of the CDR3: TGTGCCAGCAGGAAGGGACAGTACACTGAAGCTTTCTTT. Protein sequence: CASRKGQYTEAFF.

The rearrangement links TRBV5-6 to TRBJ2-1; no firm D call. The CDR3 totals 12 residues. Trimming removed 0 bases at V and 9 bases at J, with 7 bases between. Germline CDR1 SGHDT, CDR2 YYEEEE. CDR3 amino acids: CASSLVPTEQFF. The CDR3 DNA follows: TGTGCCAGCAGCTTGGTGCCTACTGAGCAGTTCTTC.

This chain uses TRBV5-1 with TRBJ2-5; 10 bases are shared with TRBD1. The V gene's germline CDR1 is SGHRS and CDR2 YFSETQ. This CDR3 has 16 residues. J was trimmed by 4 bases and V by 4 bases; bases with no gene match: 10. The CDR3, as DNA: TGCGCCAGCAGCGGACCCAGGACAGGGGGACGAGAGACCCAGTACTTC. This encodes CASSGPRTGGRETQYF.

The chain uses TRBV4-1 and TRBJ1-2, with a possible D match to TRBD1 (6 bases). This CDR3 is built from 15 residues. V gave up 2 bases and J gave up 6 bases, with 16 bases separating them. Per germline, CDR1 MGHRA and CDR2 YSYEKL. The DNA for the CDR3 is TGCGCCAGCAGCCAAATTCCCCCCAGACAGGATGGCTACACCTTC. Amino acids: CASSQIPPRQDGYTF.

The chain carries TRBV5-1 and TRBJ2-1; D unresolved. From germline, CDR1 is SGHRS and CDR2 YFSETQ. V dropped 0 bases and J dropped 3 bases, with 7 bases sitting between them. The CDR3 length is 14 residues. The CDR3 reads CASSLGGFYNEQFF. In DNA form, the CDR3 reads TGCGCCAGCAGCTTGGGTGGGTTCTACAATGAGCAGTTCTTC. Supplemented by reference TRBV5-1 and TRBJ2-1, the full variable domain reads KAGVTQTPRYLIKTRGQQVTLSCSPISGHRSVSWYQQTPGQGLQFLFEYFSETQRNKGNFPGRFSGRQFSNSRSEMNVSTLELGDSALYLCASSLGGFYNEQFFGPGTRLTVL.

Regarding this clone: The same CDR3 also results from other DNA sequences found in this sample. The CDR3 region has the DNA TGTGCCAGCAGTTTATTGGGTCAGCCCCAGCATTTT. Translation: CASSLLGQPQHF. The rearrangement uses TRBV28 and TRBJ1-5; no definite D call. Trimming stripped 1 base from V and 6 bases from J, with 4 bases between. The CDR3 is 12 amino acids. Germline V gene sequence: CDR1 MDHEN, CDR2 SYDVKM.

V usage is TRBV7-6 and J usage is TRBJ1-2; D is possibly TRBD1 (5 bases). Trimming took off 3 bases at V and 8 bases at J, with 25 bases between the two ends. The CDR3 is made up of 17 amino acids. CDR1 and CDR2 (germline): SGHVS, FNYEAQ. DNA for the CDR3: TGTGCCAGCAGCTTTCCCTTACGTCAGGGCAACCCCACCGGCTACACCTTC. Its protein is CASSFPLRQGNPTGYTF.

The chain joins TRBV6-6 to TRBJ2-3; 7 nucleotides line up with TRBD1. Germline V gene lookup returns CDR1 MNHNY and CDR2 SVGAGI (reference sequence). This CDR3 region has 16 residues. J lost 2 bases, V lost 7 bases, and 12 bases had no gene match. CDR3 bases: TGTGCCAGCACCTCGGGACAGTCGATTTACACAGATACGCAGTATTTT. This encodes CASTSGQSIYTDTQYF.

The CDR3 protein is CASSLGGTGELFF. CDR3 coding DNA: TGCGCCAGCAGCTTGGGTGGCACCGGGGAGCTGTTTTTT. V usage is TRBV5-1 and J usage is TRBJ2-2; no firm D call. Germline lookup yields CDR1 SGHRS and CDR2 YFSETQ. This CDR3 contains 13 residues. V was cut by 0 bases and J by 4 bases, with 4 bases left in between.

The chain joins TRBV21-1 to TRBJ1-2. TRBV21-1 is classified as a pseudogene. CDR3 size: 17 residues. As DNA, the CDR3 is TGTGCCAGCAGCAATCTCCGGACGGCATCTTTTTCATATGGCTACACCTTC. This gives the protein CASSNLRTASFSYGYTF.

The chain has TRBV4-2 and TRBJ2-7, with a possible D match to TRBD2 (6 bases). CDR1 is LGHNA and CDR2 is YNFKEQ in the germline V gene. The germline V and J ends were trimmed by 0 bases and 6 bases, with 12 bases remaining between them. CDR3 length equals 14 residues. CDR3 in DNA: TGTGCCAGCAGCCAAGATCGGGGACTCGGCGAGCAGTACTTC. Translated: CASSQDRGLGEQYF.